The 30 T cell receptor beta chains below all came from one sample that was sequenced in a study of blood T cell repertoires in COVID-19. This table comes from immunoSEQ multiplex PCR, and its TCRdb copy is limited to in-frame clones, with some not included. The table lists a few hundred thousand clones, roughly 86% of them singletons. Sequencing was done on a sample of peripheral blood. The receptors come from a human donor with acute or convalescent COVID-19. The donor label of this sample is uncertain.

CDR3 sequence (DNA): TGCGCCAGCAGCCAAACGGGAGTGAGAGATACGCAGTATTTT. Encoded protein: CASSQTGVRDTQYF. The rearrangement joins TRBV4-1 to TRBJ2-3; a possible D gene is TRBD2 (6 bases). This CDR3 region has 14 residues. Germline V gene lookup returns CDR1 MGHRA and CDR2 YSYEKL. The germline V and J ends were trimmed by 2 bases and 5 bases, with 11 bases remaining between them.

The rearrangement joins TRBV5-1 to TRBJ1-2; D is perhaps TRBD1 (5 bases). The CDR3 totals 15 residues. Trimming removed 0 bases at V and 4 bases at J, with 13 bases between. Germline lookup yields CDR1 SGHRS and CDR2 YFSETQ. Here the CDR3 reads CASSLGQLGTYGYTF. The CDR3 DNA sequence: TGCGCCAGCAGCTTGGGACAGTTGGGTACCTATGGCTACACCTTC.

CDR3 residues: CASSLRSRASEAFF. CDR3 nucleotide sequence: TGTGCCAGCAGCTTACGAAGTCGCGCTTCCGAGGCTTTCTTT. The V gene is TRBV9, the J gene TRBJ1-1; no firm D call. Germline assignment: CDR1 SGDLS and CDR2 YYNGEE. This CDR3 spans 14 amino acids. The V gene lost 4 bases and the J gene lost 11 bases, with 21 bases spanning the gap.

The rearrangement links TRBV7-6 to TRBJ2-1; tentatively, D is TRBD1 (6 bases). V dropped 5 bases and J dropped 6 bases, with 11 bases sitting between them. The CDR3 totals 13 residues. Per germline, CDR1 SGHVS and CDR2 FNYEAQ. The CDR3 region is CASSQGRVNEQFF. The CDR3, as DNA: TGTGCCAGCAGCCAGGGGCGGGTCAATGAGCAGTTCTTC.

This chain uses TRBV7-6 with TRBJ2-1, with a weak D call TRBD2 (5 bases). Trimming shortened V by 4 bases and J by 9 bases, and 10 bases separated the two germline ends. Per the germline V gene, CDR1 is SGHVS and CDR2 is FNYEAQ. The CDR3 has 12 residues. CDR3 region: CASSWEYSEQFF. CDR3 in DNA: TGTGCCAGCAGCTGGGAGTATAGTGAGCAGTTCTTC.

This chain links TRBV18 with TRBJ1-2, with a possible D match to TRBD1 (5 bases). V lost 0 bases and J 4 bases, leaving 12 bases between the germline ends. CDR3 length: 15 amino acids. The germline V gene encodes CDR1 KGHSH and CDR2 LQKENI. For the CDR3, the DNA is TGTGCCAGCTCACCACCTGAATCTAGGGGCTATGGCTACACCTTC. Amino acid sequence: CASSPPESRGYGYTF.

With regard to this clone: Other nucleotide sequences from this sample produce the same CDR3. This chain connects TRBV12-3 or TRBV12-4 to TRBJ1-1; weak D call: TRBD1 (5 bases). CDR3 length: 13 residues. V was shortened by 6 bases and J by 2 bases, with 10 bases between the two germline ends. CDR3: CASRLDRNTEAFF. In nucleotides, the CDR3 is TGTGCCAGCAGACTTGACAGAAACACTGAAGCTTTCTTT.

V gene TRBV29-1 combines with J gene TRBJ2-2; 7 bases agree with TRBD2. CDR3 length: 14 residues. Per germline, CDR1 SQVTM and CDR2 ANQGSEA. Here the CDR3 DNA reads TGCAGTGGGGGGGATACCCTAGGCACCGGGGAGCTGTTTTTT. Protein product: CSGGDTLGTGELFF.

This rearrangement joins TRBV7-2 to TRBJ1-2, with TRBD1 identical over 8 bases. Germline V gene sequence: CDR1 SGHTA, CDR2 FQGNSA. This CDR3 has 13 amino acids. With 5 bases clipped from V and 8 bases from J, the junction kept 7 bases outside the gene matches. CDR3 loop: CASSPQGARGYTF. The DNA of the CDR3 is TGTGCCAGCAGCCCCCAGGGGGCGCGAGGCTACACCTTC.

The V gene is TRBV5-1, the J gene TRBJ2-7, with TRBD2 matching over 11 bases. Trimming cost V 0 bases and J 6 bases; bases outside gene matches: 5. Germline CDR1 reads SGHRS; CDR2 reads YFSETQ. The CDR3 contains 15 residues. The CDR3 region has the DNA TGCGCCAGCAGCTTGGCTCTAGCGGGAGGCCCCGAGCAGTACTTC. Translated: CASSLALAGGPEQYF.

This clone was seen a handful of times. The chain uses TRBV19 and TRBJ1-5, with D possibly being TRBD1 (5 bases). The CDR3 has 16 residues. V was clipped by 4 bases and J by 6 bases, with 19 bases between them. The V gene's germline CDR1 is LNHDA and CDR2 SQIVND (reference sequence). Here the CDR3 DNA reads TGTGCCAGTAGTACCCCCTCTCTCGGGGGTGGTCAGCCCCAGCATTTT. This codes for CASSTPSLGGGQPQHF.

The V and J genes are TRBV4-2 and TRBJ2-3; D may be TRBD1 (5 bases). V was shortened by 1 base and J by 6 bases, with 14 bases between the two germline ends. The CDR3 has 15 residues. Per germline, CDR1 LGHNA and CDR2 YNFKEQ. CDR3 protein: CASSQGTTKGDTQYF. The CDR3 DNA sequence: TGTGCCAGCAGCCAAGGGACGACGAAGGGGGATACGCAGTATTTT.

V usage is TRBV5-1 and J usage is TRBJ1-1; the D gene is possibly TRBD1 (5 bases). The CDR3 runs 18 residues. Per the germline V gene, CDR1 is SGHRS and CDR2 is YFSETQ. V dropped 3 bases and J dropped 0 bases, with 21 bases sitting between them. CDR3 DNA sequence: TGCGCCAGCAGCTCTCGACGGGGGAGTACGCAGATGAACACTGAAGCTTTCTTT. It is translated as CASSSRRGSTQMNTEAFF. The full variable domain, in which reference TRBV5-1 and TRBJ1-1 provide the parts outside the CDR3, is KAGVTQTPRYLIKTRGQQVTLSCSPISGHRSVSWYQQTPGQGLQFLFEYFSETQRNKGNFPGRFSGRQFSNSRSEMNVSTLELGDSALYLCASSSRRGSTQMNTEAFFGQGTRLTVV.

This clone has only one observation. The chain couples TRBV19 to TRBJ2-3; maybe TRBD1 (6 bases). Trimming pared 9 bases from V and 1 base from J, leaving 11 bases between. Germline loops: CDR1 LNHDA, CDR2 SQIVND (reference sequence). The CDR3 sequence is 13 residues long. The CDR3 spells CASWGHRTDTQYF. The CDR3 DNA sequence: TGTGCCAGCTGGGGACACCGCACAGATACGCAGTATTTT. Full variable domain (remainder filled in from reference TRBV19 and TRBJ2-3): DGGITQSPKYLFRKEGQNVTLSCEQNLNHDAMYWYRQDPGQGLRLIYYSQIVNDFQKGDIAEGYSVSREKKESFPLTVTSAQKNPTAFYLCASWGHRTDTQYFGPGTRLTVL.

This sequence joins TRBV30 and TRBJ2-1; TRBD2 aligns across 8 bases. Germline loops: CDR1 GTSNPN, CDR2 SVGIG (reference sequence). This CDR3 region has 13 residues. After removal of 0 bases from V and 9 bases from J, the junction contained 4 bases not matched to a gene. The CDR3 is CAWSVGGGTEQFF. The CDR3 DNA reads TGTGCCTGGAGTGTCGGGGGGGGGACTGAGCAGTTCTTC.

The chain employs TRBV5-1 and TRBJ2-2; 8 nucleotides align to TRBD1. With 6 bases clipped from V and 5 bases from J, the junction kept 9 bases outside the gene matches. The CDR3 has 15 amino acids. The germline CDR1 and CDR2 sequences are SGHRS and YFSETQ. The chain's CDR3 is CASKAWTGRTGELFF. CDR3 in DNA: TGCGCCAGCAAGGCATGGACAGGGCGGACCGGGGAGCTGTTTTTT. Full variable domain (outside the CDR3, taken from reference TRBV5-1 and TRBJ2-2): KAGVTQTPRYLIKTRGQQVTLSCSPISGHRSVSWYQQTPGQGLQFLFEYFSETQRNKGNFPGRFSGRQFSNSRSEMNVSTLELGDSALYLCASKAWTGRTGELFFGEGSRLTVL.

This clone was seen only a few times. The chain is built from TRBV3-1 (or the pseudogene TRBV3-2) and TRBJ1-2; D may be TRBD1 (6 bases). V gave up 5 bases and J gave up 5 bases, with 12 bases separating them. The CDR3 has 13 amino acids. CDR1 LGHDT and CDR2 YNNKEL come from the germline V gene (reference sequence). The CDR3 DNA follows: TGTGCCAGCAGCTTACGGGACATATATGGCTACACCTTC. Protein: CASSLRDIYGYTF.

The J gene is TRBJ2-7, the V gene TRBV3-1 (or the pseudogene TRBV3-2); 8 bases are shared with TRBD1. The CDR3 extends over 14 amino acids. Germline values: CDR1 LGHDT, CDR2 YNNKEL (reference sequence). The J segment lost 6 bases and the V segment lost 4 bases, leaving 8 bases of the junction unmatched. CDR3 DNA sequence: TGTGCCAGCAGCCGAGTCGGACAGGGCGGCGAGCAGTACTTC. Residues: CASSRVGQGGEQYF.

A few counts support this clone. V gene TRBV7-9 combines with J gene TRBJ1-6, with unresolved D. Germline CDR1 and CDR2: SEHNR and FQNEAQ (reference sequence). CDR3 length equals 13 residues. Trimming took 1 base from V and 11 from J, leaving 9 bases between them. As DNA, the CDR3 is TGTGCCAGCAGCTTAGAGAACCGGGCACCCCTCCACTTT. It codes for CASSLENRAPLHF.

The chain employs TRBV2 and TRBJ2-2; D is unresolved. From germline, CDR1 is SNHLY and CDR2 FYNNEI. CDR3 length: 12 residues. Between the trimmed V and J ends, which lost 6 bases and 6 bases, there was a span of 8 bases. The CDR3 nucleotides are TGTGCCAGCAGGCCCCCGGCCGGGGAGCTGTTTTTT. This encodes CASRPPAGELFF.

This clone appeared a single time. This sequence joins TRBV6-4 and TRBJ1-2; D remains ambiguous. Trimming cost V 0 bases and J 5 bases, with 10 bases left between them. Per germline, CDR1 MRHNA and CDR2 SNTAGT. CDR3 length equals 14 residues. The CDR3 is CASSDSAGAYGYTF. The CDR3 DNA reads TGTGCCAGCAGTGACTCGGCGGGAGCGTATGGCTACACCTTC.

This chain links TRBV20-1 with TRBJ2-3, with D perhaps TRBD2 (5 bases). The V end was cut by 3 bases, the J end by 4 bases, with 14 bases between. The CDR3 is 14 amino acids. Germline CDR1 and CDR2: DFQATT and SNEGSKA (reference sequence). The CDR3 DNA reads as TGCAGTGCTAGTAGTAGGCTAGCAGCAGATACGCAGTATTTT. This sequence encodes CSASSRLAADTQYF.

CDR3 bases: TGTGCCAGCAGCCCTTGGACTAGCGGGGGAGGAGAGACCCAGTACTTC. Translated: CASSPWTSGGGETQYF. The chain links TRBV7-9 to TRBJ2-5, with 13 bases that match TRBD2. With V trimmed by 5 bases and J by 4 bases, 7 bases remained unmatched. This CDR3 is built from 16 residues. Germline V CDR1 and CDR2: SEHNR, FQNEAQ (reference sequence).

The chain links TRBV9 to TRBJ2-3; TRBD2 aligns across 7 bases. This CDR3 spans 17 amino acids. Trimming removed 0 bases from V and 4 bases from J; junction bases left unmatched: 11. CDR1 is SGDLS, CDR2 YYNGEE, per germline. CDR3 DNA: TGTGCCAGCAGCGTAGGGGGAGGGCCGTCGACAGCAGATACGCAGTATTTT. Its protein is CASSVGGGPSTADTQYF.

This clone occurred many times. This chain uses TRBV6-2 or TRBV6-3 with TRBJ2-7; perhaps TRBD1 as D (8 bases). V was trimmed by 4 bases and J by 1 base, leaving 20 bases between them. Per germline, CDR1 MNHEY and CDR2 SVGEGT. CDR3 length: 17 amino acids. This chain's CDR3 is CASSSGQGGIGSYEQYF. CDR3 sequence (DNA): TGTGCCAGCAGTTCCGGACAGGGAGGGATTGGGTCCTACGAGCAGTACTTC.

The chain uses TRBV5-1 and TRBJ1-4; no clear D gene. Trimming cost V 4 bases and J 8 bases, with 12 bases left between them. CDR3 length equals 13 residues. Germline loops: CDR1 SGHRS, CDR2 YFSETQ. This CDR3 reads CASSHQSGEKLFF. Here the CDR3 DNA reads TGCGCCAGCAGCCATCAGTCGGGGGAAAAACTGTTTTTT.

The gene calls are TRBV28 and TRBJ2-7; D unresolved. The CDR3 is 14 residues long. The V end was cut by 3 bases, the J end by 6 bases, with 15 bases between. The germline CDR1 and CDR2 sequences are MDHEN and SYDVKM. The CDR3 is CASSFGQTASEQYF. The DNA of the CDR3 is TGTGCCAGCAGTTTTGGGCAGACCGCGTCCGAGCAGTACTTC.

The chain has TRBV4-2 and TRBJ2-1; possible D gene TRBD2, 6 bases. CDR1 LGHNA and CDR2 YNFKEQ come from the germline V gene. V was cut by 5 bases and J by 8 bases, with 19 bases left in between. The CDR3 is 15 residues long. CDR3 sequence: CASSNTKRARDEQFF. As DNA, the CDR3 is TGTGCCAGCAGCAACACCAAGCGGGCAAGGGATGAGCAGTTCTTC.

This sequence joins TRBV11-3 and TRBJ1-1; TRBD1 might be the D (5 bases). The CDR3 covers 15 residues. V lost 5 bases to trimming and J lost 0 bases, with 13 bases between them. Germline V lookup: CDR1 SGHNT, CDR2 YENEEA. The CDR3 nucleotides read TGTGCCAGCAGCCCAAGACAGATACTGAACACTGAAGCTTTCTTT. Its translation: CASSPRQILNTEAFF.

The chain combines TRBV5-1 with TRBJ2-2; 10 nucleotides match TRBD1. Germline loops: CDR1 SGHRS, CDR2 YFSETQ. The CDR3 is 17 amino acids. The V gene end was trimmed by 2 bases and the J gene end by 6 bases; junction bases not matched to a gene: 10. This chain's CDR3 is CASSLWDGTGDSGELFF. The CDR3 nucleotides are TGCGCCAGCAGCTTATGGGACGGGACAGGGGATTCCGGGGAGCTGTTTTTT.